The TCR beta chain described here comes from a study of Tregs in tolerant kidney transplant recipients. This clone was detected only a few times. V shed 9 bases, J shed 6 bases, and the junction held 11 bases outside the gene matches. The germline gives CDR1 SGHVS, CDR2 FNYEAQ. The CDR3 covers 13 residues. An overnight rest at 37°C with 200 IU/ml IL-2 preceded regulatory T cell sorting from thawed PBMCs. Repertoires were generated with immunoSEQ multiplex PCR, while TCRdb's copy carries only in-frame clones and drops some. The sample has roughly 17,000 clones; roughly 80% are singletons. Sequencing used Tregs from blood. The clonotype originates from a human donor in good health. The rearrangement joins TRBV7-6 to TRBJ2-7; 7 bases are shared with TRBD1. The CDR3 DNA reads TGTGCCAGTTCACAGGGGTACCTTAGCGAGCAGTACTTC. Its translation is CASSQGYLSEQYF.